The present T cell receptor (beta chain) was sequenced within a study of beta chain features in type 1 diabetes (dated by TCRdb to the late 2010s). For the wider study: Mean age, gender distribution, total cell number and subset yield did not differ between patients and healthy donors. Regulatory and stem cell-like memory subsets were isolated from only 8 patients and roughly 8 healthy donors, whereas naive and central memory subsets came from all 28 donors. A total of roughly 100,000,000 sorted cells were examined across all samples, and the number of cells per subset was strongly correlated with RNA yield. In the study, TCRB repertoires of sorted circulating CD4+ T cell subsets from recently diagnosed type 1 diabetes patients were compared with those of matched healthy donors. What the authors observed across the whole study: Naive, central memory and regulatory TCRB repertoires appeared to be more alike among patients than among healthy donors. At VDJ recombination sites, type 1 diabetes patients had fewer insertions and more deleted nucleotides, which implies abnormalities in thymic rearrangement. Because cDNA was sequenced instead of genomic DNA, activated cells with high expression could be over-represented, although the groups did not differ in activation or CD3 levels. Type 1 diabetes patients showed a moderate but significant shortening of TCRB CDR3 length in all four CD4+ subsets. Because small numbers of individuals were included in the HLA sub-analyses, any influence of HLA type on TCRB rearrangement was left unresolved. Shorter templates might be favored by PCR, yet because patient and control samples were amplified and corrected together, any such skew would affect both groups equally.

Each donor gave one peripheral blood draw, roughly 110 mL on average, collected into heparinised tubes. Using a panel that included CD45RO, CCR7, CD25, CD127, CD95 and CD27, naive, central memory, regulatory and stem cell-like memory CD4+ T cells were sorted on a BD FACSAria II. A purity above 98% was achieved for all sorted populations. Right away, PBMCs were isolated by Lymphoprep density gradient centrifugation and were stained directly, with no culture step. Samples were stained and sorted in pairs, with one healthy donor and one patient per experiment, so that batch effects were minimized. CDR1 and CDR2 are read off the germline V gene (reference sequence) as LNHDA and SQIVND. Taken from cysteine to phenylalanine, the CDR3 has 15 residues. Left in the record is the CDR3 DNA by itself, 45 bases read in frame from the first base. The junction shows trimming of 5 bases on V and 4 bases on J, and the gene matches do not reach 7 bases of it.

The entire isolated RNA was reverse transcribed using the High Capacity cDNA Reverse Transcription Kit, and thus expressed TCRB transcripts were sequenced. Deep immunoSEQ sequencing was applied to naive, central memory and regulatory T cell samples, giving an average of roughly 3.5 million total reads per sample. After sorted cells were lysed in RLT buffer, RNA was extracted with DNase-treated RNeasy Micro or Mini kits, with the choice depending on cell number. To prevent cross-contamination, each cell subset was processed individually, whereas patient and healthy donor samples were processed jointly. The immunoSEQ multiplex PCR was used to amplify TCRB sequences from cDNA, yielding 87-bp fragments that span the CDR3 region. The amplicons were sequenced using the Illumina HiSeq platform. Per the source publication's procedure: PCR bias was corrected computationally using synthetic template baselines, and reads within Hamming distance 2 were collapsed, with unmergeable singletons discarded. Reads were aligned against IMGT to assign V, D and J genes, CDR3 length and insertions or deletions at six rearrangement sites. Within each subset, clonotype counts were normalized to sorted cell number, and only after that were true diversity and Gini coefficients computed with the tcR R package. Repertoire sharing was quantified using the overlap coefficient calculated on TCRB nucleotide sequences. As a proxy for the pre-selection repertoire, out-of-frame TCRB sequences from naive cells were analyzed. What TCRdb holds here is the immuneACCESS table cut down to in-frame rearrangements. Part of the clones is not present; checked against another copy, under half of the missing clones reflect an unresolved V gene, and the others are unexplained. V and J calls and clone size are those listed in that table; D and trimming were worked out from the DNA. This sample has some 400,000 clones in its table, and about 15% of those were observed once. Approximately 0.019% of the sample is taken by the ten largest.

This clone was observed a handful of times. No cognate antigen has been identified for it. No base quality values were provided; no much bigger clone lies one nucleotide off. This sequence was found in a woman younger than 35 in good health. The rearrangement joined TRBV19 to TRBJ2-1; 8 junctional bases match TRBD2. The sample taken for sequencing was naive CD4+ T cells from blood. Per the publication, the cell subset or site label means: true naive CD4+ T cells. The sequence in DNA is TGTGCCAGTAGTCCGGGACTAGGCGCATACAATGAGCAGTTCTTC. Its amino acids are CASSPGLGAYNEQFF.